Below are 31 T cell receptor beta chains sequenced from a single sample in a study of T cell repertoires in aging, cancer and after chemotherapy. A mixed TRB-A/B primer pool amplified rearranged TRB by multiplex touch-down PCR. TCRdb reprocessed the multiplex PCR reads via MiXCR and lists one record per CDR3 protein. Here the sample spans 5,000 or so distinct CDR3 sequences, 25% to 35% being singletons. Peripheral blood genomic DNA, not sorted cells or RNA, was the template. The sequencing input was blood. Receptors originate from a human donor with a solid tumor.

By sample fraction, this clonotype is medium-sized. The chain is built from TRBV19 and TRBJ1-5; D remains ambiguous. The CDR3 totals 13 residues. Deletions cut 9 bases from V and 5 bases from J, with 14 bases between. CDR1 is LNHDA and CDR2 is SQIVND in the germline V gene (reference sequence). This CDR3 is CASGYTPHQPQHF. CDR3 nucleotide sequence: TGTGCCAGCGGTTACACACCGCATCAGCCCCAGCATTTT.

This clonotype qualifies as medium-sized. The chain carries TRBV5-5 and TRBJ1-5; the D is unclear. V was cut by 0 bases and J by 0 bases, with 13 bases left in between. Germline loops: CDR1 SGHKS, CDR2 YYEKEE (reference sequence). The CDR3 covers 17 residues. The CDR3: CASSLDRSRYSNQPQHF. Written as DNA, the CDR3 is TGTGCCAGCAGCTTGGATCGCAGCCGATATAGCAATCAGCCCCAGCATTTT.

The chain links TRBV24-1 to TRBJ2-5; the D is unclear. The V gene lost 3 bases and the J gene lost 5 bases, with 9 bases spanning the gap. The V gene's germline CDR1 is KGHDR and CDR2 SFDVKD. The CDR3 contains 13 residues. The CDR3 loop reads CATSDGVKETQYF. The CDR3 DNA is TGTGCCACCAGTGATGGGGTCAAGGAGACCCAGTACTTC.

This clonotype has just a few counts. The chain is built from TRBV7-9 and TRBJ2-5; TRBD2 aligns across 10 bases. The CDR3 runs 15 residues. Germline V gene lookup returns CDR1 SEHNR and CDR2 FQNEAQ (reference sequence). V shed 1 base, J shed 5 bases, and the junction held 4 bases outside the gene matches. The CDR3 nucleotides are TGTGCCAGCAGCTTAGGAGCGGGAGGGACGGAGACCCAGTACTTC. The encoded protein is CASSLGAGGTETQYF.

J is TRBJ1-1 and V is TRBV7-2; no firm D call. Trimming removed 0 bases from V and 11 bases from J, with 13 bases in between. CDR1 and CDR2 (germline): SGHTA, FQGNSA. The CDR3 is 13 amino acids. This CDR3 is CASSLAREEVAFF. Here the CDR3 DNA reads TGTGCCAGCAGCTTAGCGAGGGAAGAGGTCGCTTTCTTT.

This clonotype is judged medium-sized (0.01 to 0.1%). V gene TRBV5-6 combines with J gene TRBJ1-4; D is possibly TRBD1 (5 bases). CDR1 is SGHDT and CDR2 is YYEEEE in the germline V gene. The germline V and J ends were trimmed by 4 bases and 0 bases, with 13 bases remaining between them. The CDR3 consists of 16 residues. The CDR3 nucleotides read TGTGCCAGCAGCCCTATGGGGGGGGCAACTAATGAAAAACTGTTTTTT. This sequence encodes CASSPMGGATNEKLFF.

The gene calls are TRBV7-7 and TRBJ2-1; the D gene is possibly TRBD1 (5 bases). CDR3 length equals 16 residues. With 4 bases removed from V and 1 base from J, the gap between germline ends came to 14 bases. Germline CDR1 SSHAT, CDR2 FNYEAQ (reference sequence). CDR3 in amino acids: CASSSSRGFSYNEQFF. The CDR3 coding sequence is TGTGCCAGCAGCTCATCAAGGGGATTTTCCTACAATGAGCAGTTCTTC.

The chain joins TRBV7-9 to TRBJ1-6; D gene ambiguous. The V end lost 7 bases, the J end lost 16 bases, and 14 bases lay between the germline ends. This CDR3 has 11 amino acids. Per germline, CDR1 SEHNR and CDR2 FQNEAQ (reference sequence). The CDR3 region is CASIFSTHLHF. The CDR3 DNA reads TGTGCCAGCATCTTCAGCACACATCTCCACTTT. The entire variable domain, with the rest obtained from reference TRBV7-9 and TRBJ1-6, is as follows: DTGVSQNPRHKITKRGQNVTFRCDPISEHNRLYWYRQTLGQGPEFLTYFQNEAQLEKSRLLSDRFSAERPKGSFSTLEIQRTEQGDSAMYLCASIFSTHLHFGNGTRLTVT.

The chain has TRBV12-3 or TRBV12-4 and TRBJ1-3, with D perhaps matching TRBD1 (6 bases). The CDR3 contains 16 residues. Trimming shortened V by 5 bases and J by 2 bases, and 16 bases separated the two germline ends. The CDR3 loop reads CASSVPQGFPGNTIYF. CDR3 sequence (DNA): TGTGCCAGCAGTGTTCCACAGGGCTTTCCTGGAAACACCATATATTTT.

By share, this clonotype counts as medium-sized (0.01 to 0.1%). This chain links TRBV6-2 or TRBV6-3 with TRBJ1-2, with D uncertain. The CDR3 extends over 13 amino acids. Trimming took 1 base from V and 8 from J, leaving 11 bases between them. Germline V CDR1 and CDR2: MNHEY, SVGEGT. The DNA for the CDR3 is TGTGCCAGCAGTTACTTCAGCCTCGTCGGCTACACCTTC. Its translation: CASSYFSLVGYTF.

On this clonotype itself: It may be a read error: a sequence one base away is much more abundant. The V and J genes are TRBV6-5 and TRBJ2-2; 8 bases agree with TRBD1. Germline assignment: CDR1 MNHEY and CDR2 SVGAGI. J gave up 1 base and V 6 bases, and 4 bases lay outside the gene matches. The CDR3 has 15 residues. CDR3: CASRAGTGNTGELFF. The DNA of the CDR3 is TGTGCCAGCAGAGCCGGGACAGGGAACACCGGGGAGCTGTTTTTT.

The gene calls are TRBV4-3 and TRBJ2-7; D possibly uses TRBD1 or TRBD2 (5 bases each). CDR1 and CDR2 from the germline V gene are LGHNA and YSLEER. This CDR3 contains 13 residues. V lost 1 base to trimming and J lost 4 bases, with 8 bases between them. CDR3 in amino acids: CASSQGWGYEQYF. CDR3 DNA sequence: TGCGCCAGCAGCCAAGGATGGGGGTACGAGCAGTACTTC.

This clonotype is classed as medium-sized (0.01 to 0.1%). This chain connects TRBV18 to TRBJ1-2; D gene ambiguous. Trimming cost V 6 bases and J 1 base, with 9 bases left between them. Germline lookup yields CDR1 KGHSH and CDR2 LQKENI. This CDR3 region has 13 residues. CDR3 coding DNA: TGTGCCAGCTCCTCGGATATTAACTATGGCTACACCTTC. Translation: CASSSDINYGYTF.

As to this clonotype: A read error may be the cause here, since a much bigger clone is one base away. The chain joins TRBV24-1 to TRBJ2-3, with TRBD2 matching 7 bases. Germline V CDR1 and CDR2: KGHDR, SFDVKD. This CDR3 has 15 residues. For the CDR3, the DNA is TGTGCCACCAGTGATCGGACTAGACCCACAGATACGCGGTATTTT. Amino acid sequence: CATSDRTRPTDTRYF.

This clonotype was observed a handful of times. V is TRBV12-3 or TRBV12-4 and J is TRBJ1-3; D is unclear. This CDR3 spans 13 amino acids. V lost 6 bases, J lost 4 bases, and 10 bases lay in between. The DNA of the CDR3 is TGTGCCAGCAGCACAGCAAGGGGAAACACCATATATTTT. This sequence encodes CASSTARGNTIYF.

Of note for this clonotype: A much bigger clone sits one base away, suggesting this may be a read error. The V call is TRBV12-3 or TRBV12-4, the J call TRBJ2-1; D perhaps matches TRBD1 (5 bases). The CDR3 runs to 15 residues. V was pared by 6 bases and J by 5 bases, with 17 bases between. Here the CDR3 reads CASRRTWGEHNEQFF. CDR3 DNA: TGTGCCAGCAGACGGACATGGGGCGAGCACAATGAGCAGTTCTTC.

In this sample, this clonotype is medium-sized. The chain has TRBV5-4 and TRBJ2-3; a possible D gene is TRBD2 (5 bases). Deletions cut 2 bases from V and 4 bases from J, with 14 bases between. In germline, CDR1 is SGHNT, CDR2 YYREEE (reference sequence). The CDR3 has 15 amino acids. CDR3 in DNA: TGTGCCAGCAGCTTTGGAGAGGGCGCCCCAGATACGCAGTATTTT. Its protein is CASSFGEGAPDTQYF. Together with reference TRBV5-4 and TRBJ2-3, the CDR3 gives the full variable domain: ETGVTQSPTHLIKTRGQQVTLRCSSQSGHNTVSWYQQALGQGPQFIFQYYREEENGRGNFPPRFSGLQFPNYSSELNVNALELDDSALYLCASSFGEGAPDTQYFGPGTRLTVL.

By share of the sample, this clonotype is medium-sized (0.01 to 0.1%). This chain links TRBV19 with TRBJ2-7, with 10 bases identical to TRBD2. From germline, CDR1 is LNHDA and CDR2 SQIVND (reference sequence). V lost 5 bases to trimming and J lost 0 bases; unmatched junction nucleotides: 4. This CDR3 has 15 residues. This CDR3 is CASSSGLAASYEQYF. In DNA form, the CDR3 reads TGTGCCAGTAGTTCCGGACTAGCGGCCTCCTACGAGCAGTACTTC.

The rearrangement joins TRBV6-1 to TRBJ1-1, with no clear D. This CDR3 has 14 residues. Germline CDR1 reads MNHNS; CDR2 reads SASEGT. Trimming shortened V by 5 bases and J by 1 base, and 11 bases separated the two germline ends. The CDR3 DNA sequence: TGTGCCAGCAGTTATCAGAGTGGGAACACTGAAGCTTTCTTT. This codes for CASSYQSGNTEAFF.

The chain combines TRBV6-4 with TRBJ2-5; tentatively, D is TRBD1 (8 bases). The CDR3 spans 16 residues. Deletions cut 6 bases from V and 2 bases from J, with 19 bases between. Germline CDR1 and CDR2: MRHNA and SNTAGT. The CDR3 DNA reads TGTGCCAGCAGGGGACAGGCGGGAGAGGATCAAGAGACCCAGTACTTC. It yields the protein CASRGQAGEDQETQYF.

This chain links TRBV7-6 with TRBJ1-5; tentatively, D is TRBD1 (6 bases). The CDR3 spans 15 residues. Germline V gene sequence: CDR1 SGHVS, CDR2 FNYEAQ. Deletions cut 0 bases from V and 5 bases from J, with 11 bases between. The chain's CDR3 is CASSLAPGAYQPQHF. As DNA, the CDR3 is TGTGCCAGCAGCTTAGCTCCAGGGGCCTATCAGCCCCAGCATTTT.

The V call is TRBV19, the J call TRBJ2-1, with 10 bases that match TRBD2. The V gene end was trimmed by 3 bases and the J gene end by 1 base; junction bases not matched to a gene: 3. The CDR3 has 16 amino acids. Germline values: CDR1 LNHDA, CDR2 SQIVND (reference sequence). The CDR3 DNA is TGTGCCAGTAGTATCCGAGCGGGAGGGTCCTACAATGAGCAGTTCTTC. Residues: CASSIRAGGSYNEQFF.

The J gene is TRBJ2-2, the V gene TRBV7-2, with D hard to call. V lost 2 bases to trimming and J lost 5 bases, with 15 bases between them. The CDR3 runs to 16 residues. Germline loops: CDR1 SGHTA, CDR2 FQGNSA. CDR3 sequence: CASSLRMAVETGELFF. CDR3 coding DNA: TGTGCCAGCAGCTTACGCATGGCTGTTGAGACCGGGGAGCTGTTTTTT.

By share, this clonotype ranks as medium-sized. The rearrangement uses TRBV19 and TRBJ1-4, with 7 positions matching TRBD1. Germline V gives CDR1 LNHDA, CDR2 SQIVND (reference sequence). V lost 5 bases and J lost 0; bases outside the gene matches: 3. The CDR3 is 15 residues long. This CDR3 is CASSPGTATNEKLFF. The CDR3, as DNA: TGTGCCAGTAGTCCCGGGACAGCAACTAATGAAAAACTGTTTTTT.

A few counts support this clonotype. The chain has TRBV4-3 and TRBJ1-1; D unclear. Germline CDR1 LGHNA, CDR2 YSLEER. The V end was cut by 3 bases, the J end by 0 bases, with 8 bases between. CDR3 length: 14 amino acids. The CDR3 spells CASSQGIVNTEAFF. The CDR3 DNA is TGCGCCAGCAGCCAGGGGATTGTGAACACTGAAGCTTTCTTT.

In its sample, this clonotype is medium-sized. V and J are TRBV19 and TRBJ2-1; TRBD2 agrees at 15 bases. V gave up 1 base and J gave up 8 bases; unmatched junction bases: 6. Per germline, CDR1 LNHDA and CDR2 SQIVND (reference sequence). The CDR3 is made up of 17 amino acids. The CDR3 region is CASSIARTSGGADEQFF. CDR3 nucleotides: TGTGCCAGTAGTATAGCCCGGACTAGCGGGGGGGCGGATGAGCAGTTCTTC.

By sample share, this clonotype is medium-sized. The chain links TRBV27 to TRBJ1-1; the D is unclear. Trimming stripped 4 bases from V and 3 bases from J, with 9 bases between. The germline V gene has CDR1 MNHEY and CDR2 SMNVEV (reference sequence). The CDR3 has 13 residues. The CDR3 is CASSSQRDTEAFF. The CDR3 DNA sequence: TGTGCCAGCAGTTCACAGCGGGACACTGAAGCTTTCTTT.

Relative to its sample, this clonotype is medium-sized (0.01 to 0.1%). The chain has TRBV27 and TRBJ2-7, with 9 bases aligning to TRBD1. Unmatched junction bases numbered 10, after V lost 5 bases and J lost 2 bases. Germline CDR1 MNHEY, CDR2 SMNVEV (reference sequence). There are 16 residues in the CDR3. The CDR3, as DNA: TGTGCCAGCAGTCTCTCCTGGACAGGGGCGGCCTACGAGCAGTACTTC. Protein: CASSLSWTGAAYEQYF.

Points on this clonotype: A clone one base away is much larger, so this may be a read error. The CDR3 sequence is CAWGDRKVGYTF. CDR3 nucleotides: TGTGCCTGGGGGGACAGGAAGGTTGGCTACACCTTC. This sequence joins TRBV30 and TRBJ1-2; TRBD1 aligns across 8 bases. This CDR3 comprises 12 residues. CDR1 is GTSNPN, CDR2 SVGIG, per germline (reference sequence). V lost 5 bases, J lost 7 bases, and 6 bases stayed unmatched.

In its sample, this clonotype was seen a few times. The chain employs TRBV5-4 and TRBJ2-5, with 8 bases fitting TRBD2. Germline V lookup: CDR1 SGHNT, CDR2 YYREEE (reference sequence). The CDR3 totals 14 residues. V shed 4 bases and J 4 bases; nucleotides not matched to a gene: 6. Here the CDR3 DNA reads TGTGCCAGCAGCCCCGGGAGGGCCCCAGAGACCCAGTACTTC. This translates into CASSPGRAPETQYF. Looking up the rest from reference TRBV5-4 and TRBJ2-5 gives the full variable domain: ETGVTQSPTHLIKTRGQQVTLRCSSQSGHNTVSWYQQALGQGPQFIFQYYREEENGRGNFPPRFSGLQFPNYSSELNVNALELDDSALYLCASSPGRAPETQYFGPGTRLLVL.

This clonotype is medium-sized by share. The gene calls are TRBV29-1 and TRBJ2-2, with TRBD1 identical over 7 bases. CDR3 length equals 13 residues. Per germline, CDR1 SQVTM and CDR2 ANQGSEA. Germline trimming cut 4 bases from V and 4 bases from J; bases unmatched to any gene: 3. The CDR3 is CSVVQGSTGELFF. The CDR3 coding sequence is TGCAGCGTTGTACAGGGGAGCACCGGGGAGCTGTTTTTT.